The clone carrying this T cell receptor beta chain was seen only once. One end of the junction varies from germline; a read error may be responsible. The source of the sample is a study of T cells in Graves' hyperthyroidism and ophthalmopathy. RNA transcripts provided the source from which TCR beta CDR3 regions were amplified. Carried out on the TCR CDR3, a first-round RT-PCR used the HTBI primer set. In TCRdb, the multiplex PCR reads were re-called with MiXCR into one record per CDR3 protein. The data hold approximately 500,000 distinct CDR3 sequences, with 40% to 55% observed a single time. This clonotype originated in a woman under 30 with Graves' hyperthyroidism. What was sequenced was peripheral blood or thyroid tissue (not recorded which).

CDR3 in amino acids: CASSREDRGQTQYF. The CDR3 coding sequence is TGTGCTAGCAGCAGAGAGGACAGGGGACAGACCCAGTACTTC. The V call is TRBV7-7, the J call TRBJ2-5; TRBD1 matches 9 bases. The CDR3 loop spans 14 amino acids. CDR1 and CDR2 from the germline V gene are SSHAT and FNYEAQ (reference sequence).